Listed below are T cell receptor beta chains from one sample, sequenced in a study of blood T cell repertoires in COVID-19. The repertoire was sequenced with immunoSEQ multiplex PCR; TCRdb's copy has only in-frame clones and lacks some. The table shows approximately 220,000 clones, with 83% occurring only once. Material for sequencing was PBMCs or T cells enriched from blood (not recorded which). Receptors were obtained from a woman between 50 and 59 years old who had been exposed to COVID-19. Each CDR3 is given with its conserved first and last residue. The D gene is left open where the match is weak. The listing skips clone size in some rows; elsewhere it reads once, few, many or a size class.

TRBV29-1	-	TRBJ1-1	TRBD1	CSVVGLRDSHTEAFF	TGCAGCGTAGTAGGATTACGGGACAGCCACACTGAAGCTTTCTTT
TRBV18	-	TRBJ2-3	-	CASSQTIHRSTDTQYF	TGTGCCAGCTCCCAAACGATCCACAGGTCCACAGATACGCAGTATTTT
TRBV6-5	-	TRBJ1-1	TRBD1	CASSLRGQNTEAFF	TGTGCCAGCAGTTTAAGGGGGCAGAACACTGAAGCTTTCTTT
TRBV7-8	-	TRBJ2-3	-	CASSFRDSTDTQYF	TGTGCCAGCAGCTTCAGGGATTCGACAGATACGCAGTATTTT
TRBV7-9	once	TRBJ1-4	TRBD1	CASSFWTGFNEKLFF	TGTGCCAGCAGCTTCTGGACAGGGTTTAATGAAAAACTGTTTTTT
TRBV29-1	-	TRBJ1-2	-	CSVADGGRVTGYTF	TGCAGCGTGGCCGATGGGGGCAGGGTGACCGGCTACACCTTC
TRBV27	few	TRBJ1-1	-	CASIDWGGRNTEAFF	TGTGCCAGCATTGATTGGGGGGGGAGGAACACTGAAGCTTTCTTT
TRBV18	once	TRBJ1-1	-	CASSPPGWNTEAFF	TGTGCCAGCTCACCACCCGGTTGGAACACTGAAGCTTTCTTT
TRBV11-2	-	TRBJ1-2	TRBD1	CASSLRQGVDGYTF	TGTGCCAGCAGCTTGAGGCAGGGGGTCGATGGCTACACCTTC
TRBV5-1	-	TRBJ2-6	-	CASSLGGVSGANVLTF	TGCGCCAGCAGCTTGGGCGGGGTATCCGGGGCCAACGTCCTGACTTTC
TRBV5-1	-	TRBJ2-2	TRBD1	CASSLDRGLGELFF	TGCGCCAGCAGCTTGGACAGGGGGCTTGGGGAGCTGTTTTTT
TRBV7-6	-	TRBJ2-7	TRBD1	CASSVGGQGKYEQYF	TGTGCCAGCAGCGTCGGGGGACAGGGGAAATACGAGCAGTACTTC
TRBV23-1	-	TRBJ2-7	-	CASSQTDSSYEQYF	TGCGCCAGCAGTCAAACAGACAGCTCCTACGAGCAGTACTTC
TRBV19	-	TRBJ2-6	-	CASTRQPSGANVLTF	TGTGCCAGTACCCGACAGCCCTCTGGGGCCAACGTCCTGACTTTC
TRBV6-2/TRBV6-3	-	TRBJ1-1	-	CASSPLGGDNTEAFF	TGTGCCAGCAGTCCGCTGGGGGGGGACAACACTGAAGCTTTCTTT
TRBV19	-	TRBJ1-1	TRBD1	CASSIRGGTVEAFF	TGTGCCAGTAGTATTCGCGGCGGGACAGTTGAAGCTTTCTTT
TRBV18	-	TRBJ1-1	-	CASSPRQDEAFF	TGTGCCAGCTCTCCAAGACAGGATGAAGCTTTCTTT
TRBV24-1	-	TRBJ2-3	TRBD1	CATSDLLPGQGFPDTQYF	TGTGCCACCAGTGATTTGCTCCCGGGACAGGGTTTTCCAGATACGCAGTATTTT
TRBV7-3	-	TRBJ1-1	TRBD1	CASSVTGQGITEAFF	TGTGCCAGCAGCGTTACGGGACAGGGGATCACTGAAGCTTTCTTT
TRBV5-4	-	TRBJ2-5	TRBD2	CASSLDLGLAGDPRETQYF	TGTGCCAGCAGCTTGGATTTGGGACTAGCGGGGGACCCCCGAGAGACCCAGTACTTC
TRBV5-4	few	TRBJ2-7	-	CASSFDRSYEQYF	TGTGCCAGCAGCTTTGACAGGTCCTACGAGCAGTACTTC
TRBV6-5	-	TRBJ1-1	TRBD1	CASTRQGGTEAFF	TGTGCCAGCACTCGACAGGGCGGCACTGAAGCTTTCTTT
TRBV29-1	-	TRBJ1-1	TRBD1	CSASRGQGLEAFF	TGCAGCGCCAGCAGGGGGCAGGGCCTCGAAGCTTTCTTT
TRBV3-1/TRBV3-2	-	TRBJ2-4	-	CASSQGPGQAKNIQYF	TGTGCCAGCAGCCAAGGTCCAGGGCAAGCCAAAAACATTCAGTACTTC
TRBV29-1	-	TRBJ1-2	-	CSARAGGTYGYTF	TGCAGCGCCCGCGCCGGGGGTACATATGGCTACACCTTC
TRBV5-5	-	TRBJ1-4	TRBD1	CASSLGQGREKLFF	TGTGCCAGCAGCTTGGGACAGGGTCGTGAAAAACTGTTTTTT
TRBV2	-	TRBJ2-3	-	CASSDGVGTDTQYF	TGTGCCAGCAGTGACGGGGTTGGCACAGATACGCAGTATTTT
TRBV11-2	few	TRBJ2-5	TRBD2	CASSLGQGTSYYF	TGTGCCAGCAGCTTAGGCCAGGGGACTAGTTATTACTTC
TRBV19	-	TRBJ1-1	TRBD1	CASSIRTGRTEAFF	TGTGCCAGTAGTATCAGGACAGGGCGGACTGAAGCTTTCTTT
TRBV24-1	-	TRBJ2-5	TRBD2	CATSDLMSSGVVETQYF	TGTGCCACCAGTGATTTGATGTCTAGCGGGGTGGTGGAGACCCAGTACTTC
TRBV4-1	-	TRBJ1-2	-	CASSQDPGLNYGYTF	TGCGCCAGCAGCCAAGACCCAGGGCTGAACTATGGCTACACCTTC
TRBV7-7	-	TRBJ2-7	TRBD2	CASSPTTPGLAETYEQYF	TGTGCCAGCAGCCCCACTACGCCGGGACTAGCGGAGACCTACGAGCAGTACTTC
TRBV4-1	-	TRBJ2-6	TRBD1	CASSLRTGRSGANVLTF	TGCGCCAGCAGCCTACGGACAGGCCGATCTGGGGCCAACGTCCTGACTTTC
TRBV4-2	few	TRBJ1-5	TRBD1	CASSPRDRGDQPQHF	TGTGCCAGCAGCCCCCGGGACAGGGGCGATCAGCCCCAGCATTTT
TRBV7-9	-	TRBJ2-2	-	CASSFPGTGELFF	TGTGCCAGCAGCTTTCCAGGGACCGGGGAGCTGTTTTTT
TRBV2	-	TRBJ1-3	-	CASSEFSGNTIYF	TGTGCCAGCAGTGAATTTTCGGGGAACACCATATATTTT
TRBV4-1	-	TRBJ1-1	-	CASSQEGVVSDEAFF	TGCGCCAGCAGCCAAGAAGGGGTCGTCTCGGATGAAGCTTTCTTT
TRBV10-3	-	TRBJ1-3	-	CAISAPGKAGNTIYF	TGTGCCATCAGTGCGCCAGGGAAGGCTGGAAACACCATATATTTT
TRBV7-2	few	TRBJ2-3	TRBD2	CASSLSGGSTDTQYF	TGTGCCAGCAGCTTGAGCGGGGGGAGCACAGATACGCAGTATTTT
TRBV7-3	-	TRBJ2-3	-	CASSLAASPRDTQYF	TGTGCCAGCAGCTTAGCGGCTAGCCCAAGAGATACGCAGTATTTT
TRBV19	-	TRBJ2-1	TRBD2	CASSVSGGRNEQFF	TGTGCCAGTAGTGTTAGCGGGGGGCGAAATGAGCAGTTCTTC
TRBV6-5	-	TRBJ1-5	-	CASRRALRSNQPQHF	TGTGCCAGCCGCCGAGCGCTCCGGAGCAATCAGCCCCAGCATTTT
TRBV7-8	-	TRBJ2-7	-	CASSSRGAGSPYEQYF	TGTGCCAGCAGCTCCAGGGGCGCAGGGTCCCCCTACGAGCAGTACTTC
TRBV10-2	-	TRBJ1-6	-	CASSVQGGGSPLHF	TGCGCCAGCAGTGTTCAGGGTGGCGGATCACCCCTCCACTTT
TRBV4-1	once	TRBJ1-5	-	CASSQLGGNQPQHF	TGCGCCAGCAGCCAATTAGGAGGGAATCAGCCCCAGCATTTT
TRBV19	few	TRBJ1-4	-	CASSQRPPRDWWRKTNEKLFF	TGTGCCAGTAGTCAGCGCCCCCCCCGGGATTGGTGGAGAAAAACTAATGAAAAACTGTTTTTT
TRBV2	-	TRBJ1-5	TRBD1	CAIGRTGSEAPQHF	TGTGCCATTGGACGGACAGGGAGCGAGGCGCCCCAGCATTTT
TRBV6-2/TRBV6-3	once	TRBJ2-1	TRBD2	CASSSRGGGIGQFF	TGTGCCAGCAGTTCCCGGGGGGGCGGGATTGGGCAGTTCTTC
TRBV7-2	-	TRBJ2-2	-	CASSSRTTGELFF	TGTGCCAGCAGCTCGAGGACAACCGGGGAGCTGTTTTTT
TRBV27	-	TRBJ2-7	-	CASSWTSSSYEQYF	TGTGCCAGCAGTTGGACAAGTAGCTCCTACGAGCAGTACTTC
TRBV24-1	few	TRBJ1-5	-	CATSDLSYSNQPQHF	TGTGCCACCAGTGATTTATCGTATAGCAATCAGCCCCAGCATTTT
TRBV19	-	TRBJ1-2	TRBD1	CASQGTGANYGYTF	TGTGCCAGTCAAGGGACAGGAGCTAACTATGGCTACACCTTC
TRBV29-1	-	TRBJ2-1	TRBD2	CSFGGGNFEQFF	TGCAGCTTTGGGGGGGGTAACTTTGAGCAGTTCTTC
TRBV12-3/TRBV12-4	-	TRBJ1-6	-	CASTADSNSPLHF	TGTGCCAGCACGGCAGACAGCAATTCACCCCTCCACTTT